These 14 T cell receptor beta chains originate from one sample sequenced in a study of CD8+CD57+ T cells in acquired aplastic anemia. In patients chosen for sequencing, flow cytometry had shown CD8+CD57+ cell expansion. TCR beta VDJ combinations and CDR3 sequences were profiled from genomic DNA. TCRdb used MiXCR to reprocess the reads, holding one entry per CDR3 protein. In the table there are some 200,000 distinct CDR3 sequences, under 55% of which are singletons. Sequenced input: sorted CD4+, CD8+, or CD8+CD57+ T cells (not recorded which) from PBMCs. These receptors were obtained from a human donor with aplastic anemia.

V and J are TRBV29-1 and TRBJ2-1; no clear D gene. Per the germline V gene, CDR1 is SQVTM and CDR2 is ANQGSEA. Trimming shortened V by 5 bases and J by 3 bases, and 20 bases separated the two germline ends. The CDR3 consists of 16 residues. This chain's CDR3 is CSVTYRPETVYNEQFF. As DNA, the CDR3 is TGCAGCGTTACGTATAGGCCCGAGACTGTCTACAATGAGCAGTTCTTC.

The chain is built from TRBV12-3 or TRBV12-4 and TRBJ1-4; D might be TRBD1 (6 bases). This CDR3 is 19 amino acids long. V gave up 1 base and J gave up 6 bases, with 24 bases separating them. The CDR3 spells CASSLEKGLGGLDYEKLFF. The CDR3 region has the DNA TGTGCCAGCAGTTTAGAAAAGGGACTTGGGGGGCTGGATTATGAAAAACTGTTTTTT.

The J gene is TRBJ2-1, the V gene TRBV20-1; unclear D gene. The germline CDR1 and CDR2 sequences are DFQATT and SNEGSKA (reference sequence). Trimming removed 6 bases at V and 0 bases at J, with 12 bases between. There are 14 residues in the CDR3. CDR3 DNA sequence: TGCAGTGCCCAAGCACCGAGCTCCTACAATGAGCAGTTCTTC. Translated, it gives CSAQAPSSYNEQFF.

In DNA form, the CDR3 reads TGTGCCATCAGTGACCCGGGGACAGCCGATTCACCCCTCCACTTT. Amino acid sequence: CAISDPGTADSPLHF. This chain links TRBV10-3 with TRBJ1-6, with 7 bases matching TRBD1. This CDR3 is built from 15 residues. The V gene end was trimmed by 3 bases and the J gene end by 8 bases; junction bases not matched to a gene: 7. Germline V gene data show CDR1 as ENHRY and CDR2 as SYGVKD.

Of note for this clonotype: A much larger clone differs from this one at a single base, so this may be a read error. The V gene is TRBV20-1, the J gene TRBJ1-1, with TRBD1 as a possible D gene (6 bases). The CDR3 has 13 residues. Germline CDR1 and CDR2: DFQATT and SNEGSKA (reference sequence). CDR3 coding DNA: TGCAGTGCAACTGGACAGCTGAACACTGAAGCTCTCTTT. Translation: CSATGQLNTEALF.

The chain couples TRBV12-3 or TRBV12-4 to TRBJ2-1; D is possibly TRBD2 (5 bases). This CDR3 has 13 residues. V was clipped by 6 bases and J by 13 bases, with 19 bases between them. The CDR3 bases are TGTGCCAGCAGCTCGACCCTGGCTAGCCCCCAGTTCTTC. It is translated as CASSSTLASPQFF.

The CDR3 sequence: CATSGAGGETQYF. In DNA form, the CDR3 reads TGTGCCACCAGTGGGGCAGGGGGAGAGACCCAGTACTTC. The chain combines TRBV24-1 with TRBJ2-5; 7 nucleotides match TRBD1. The CDR3 consists of 13 residues. Per germline, CDR1 KGHDR and CDR2 SFDVKD. Trimming at V came to 5 bases and at J to 4 bases, leaving 3 bases not matched to a gene.

Remarks on this clonotype: The final CDR3 position lacks the conserved phenylalanine or tryptophan, pointing to a likely read error. V usage is TRBV7-3 and J usage is TRBJ1-2, with 9 bases that match TRBD1. The CDR3 loop spans 18 amino acids. Trimming took 0 bases from V and 4 from J; bases not matched to a gene: 12. Germline V gene lookup returns CDR1 SGHTA and CDR2 FQGTGA. This CDR3 reads CASSLTGGQQGASYGYTS. The CDR3 DNA reads TGTGCCAGCAGCTTAACGGGGGGGCAACAGGGGGCTTCCTATGGCTACACCTCC.

This chain links TRBV19 with TRBJ2-5; TRBD1 matches at 11 bases. The junction had 7 bases not matched to a gene; V was cut back by 9 bases and J by 4 bases. Germline loops: CDR1 LNHDA, CDR2 SQIVND (reference sequence). The length of the CDR3 is 14 residues. CDR3 residues: CASSGTGGRETQYF. CDR3 DNA sequence: TGTGCCAGCTCCGGGACAGGGGGTCGAGAGACCCAGTACTTC.

Notes on this clonotype: A read error may produce the germline difference seen at one junction end. The rearrangement links TRBV5-1 to TRBJ1-4; unclear D gene. Germline values: CDR1 SGHRS, CDR2 YFSETQ. This CDR3 contains 11 residues. The CDR3 DNA is TGTGCCAGCAGCTTAAACGAAAAACCGTTTTTT. Translated, it gives CASSLNEKPFF.

Many counts were recorded for this clonotype. The chain couples TRBV10-1 to TRBJ2-1; TRBD2 might be the D (5 bases). Trimming pared 6 bases from V and 5 bases from J, leaving 11 bases between. Germline V gene sequence: CDR1 WNHNN, CDR2 SYGVQD (reference sequence). The CDR3 runs 13 residues. CDR3 sequence: CASSYSGDNEQFF. Here the CDR3 DNA reads TGCGCCAGCAGCTATTCCGGGGACAATGAGCAGTTCTTC.

The chain uses TRBV19 and TRBJ1-2; 9 positions agree with TRBD1. Trimming cost V 8 bases and J 2 bases; bases outside gene matches: 0. This CDR3 has 12 amino acids. In germline, CDR1 is LNHDA, CDR2 SQIVND (reference sequence). Written as DNA, the CDR3 is TGTGCCAGTGGGACAGGGAACTATGGCTACACCTTC. Translated, it gives CASGTGNYGYTF.

This clonotype was observed once. The V call is TRBV12-3 or TRBV12-4, the J call TRBJ2-2; the D call may be TRBD1 or TRBD2 (5 bases each). Trimming left V 6 bases short and J 4 bases short, with 9 bases between. The CDR3 totals 13 residues. In DNA form, the CDR3 reads TGTGCCAGCAGGACCGGGGCCACCGGGGAGCTGTTTTTT. Translation gives CASRTGATGELFF.

V usage is TRBV9 and J usage is TRBJ1-1; D remains unclear. The CDR3 loop spans 13 amino acids. With 0 bases removed from V and 7 bases from J, the gap between germline ends came to 10 bases. CDR1 and CDR2 (germline): SGDLS, YYNGEE. This chain's CDR3 is CASSVAVVSEAFF. Here the CDR3 DNA reads TGTGCCAGCAGCGTAGCGGTTGTAAGTGAAGCTTTCTTT.